The clone carrying this T cell receptor (beta chain) was seen a few times. Antigen specificity is unknown. This sample was included in a study of T-cell memory formation after mild COVID-19. Findings and caveats of the study: CD4+ clones that contracted lay mainly in CM and EM; CD8+ ones lay in EMRA.

Germline values: CDR1 SEHNR, CDR2 FQNEAQ (reference sequence). The CDR3 loop spans 14 amino acids. V was pared by 4 bases and J by 0 bases, with 9 bases between. TCRdb reanalysed the 5' RACE reads using MiXCR and keeps one entry per CDR3 protein. The sample carries about 470,000 distinct CDR3 sequences, 25% recorded once. This chain links TRBV7-9 with TRBJ1-1; D is uncertain. Input material: PBMCs or a T cell subset sorted from them (not recorded which). The clonotype comes from an adult woman who had mild COVID-19 (a few samples of this study predate the infection). Cell type and time point are not known. CDR3 nucleotides: TGTGCCAGCAGCTCTCACATCATGAACACTGAAGCTTTCTTT. It translates to CASSSHIMNTEAFF.